This T cell receptor beta chain was documented in a study of cytomegalovirus exposure and HLA in healthy donors. Study-level points and caveats: Later work found most CMV-associated TCR beta chains apparently HLA-restricted. A few of the chains that were CMV-associated were confirmed in vitro to be specific for CMV antigens.

V was clipped by 0 bases and J by 4 bases, with 9 bases between them. The CDR3 runs 14 residues. CDR1 is SGHAT and CDR2 is FQNNGV in the germline V gene. Use of 60 Vbeta and 13 Jbeta primers characterized the PCR. Repertoires were generated with immunoSEQ multiplex PCR, while TCRdb's copy carries only in-frame clones and drops some. This listing includes about 76,000 clones. As for this clone: Its antigen is still unknown.

Sequencing used PBMCs. The V gene is TRBV11-2, the J gene TRBJ1-1, with D tentatively TRBD1 (6 bases). The clonotype was recovered from a woman between 40 and 50 years old in good health and CMV-seropositive. Here the CDR3 DNA reads TGTGCCAGCAGCTTAGAGGGGGCCATCACTGAAGCTTTCTTT. It translates to CASSLEGAITEAFF.